This T cell receptor beta chain was identified during a study of blood T cell repertoires in COVID-19. There are 13 residues in the CDR3. The germline gives CDR1 SEHNR, CDR2 FQNEAQ (reference sequence). V was pared by 5 bases and J by 5 bases, with 10 bases between. Measured with immunoSEQ multiplex PCR; TCRdb has only the in-frame clones, and not every one. The sample lists some 26,000 clones, about 90% occurring once. Sequenced material: peripheral blood. The receptor was derived from a woman aged 50 to 60 with active COVID-19. The chain joins TRBV7-9 to TRBJ2-1; tentatively, D is TRBD2 (5 bases). The CDR3 here is CASSTPGDNEQFF. CDR3 nucleotides: TGTGCCAGCAGCACCCCCGGGGACAATGAGCAGTTCTTC.